The T cell receptor beta chain described here comes from a study of blood T cells in healthy people across ages (dated by TCRdb to about 2015). About the study as a whole: In model experiments, roughly one uniquely barcoded TCR beta cDNA molecule per two T cells was captured by template switching. The study analyzed two additional independent replicas of 1 million unique cDNA reads from the same blood draw for two donors, one aged 18 to 29 and one aged 80 or older. The donors were split into four age groups: young (average 16 years), middle-aged (39), aged (about 56) and long-lived (roughly 80). Using deep sequencing normalized with unique cDNA molecular identifiers, the study measured how TCR beta repertoire diversity changes with age. To avoid experimental bias, donors of different ages were spread randomly across the sequencing lanes. Findings and caveats that apply to the study as a whole: Estimates of total diversity based on one million sequenced T cells were considered lower bounds and underestimates. There was a strong correlation between observed TCR beta diversity and the percentage of naive T cells measured by flow cytometry. As age increased, observed TCR beta diversity per million T cells dropped in a roughly linear way, and a significant reduction was already evident by age around 41. Since profiling was done on bulk unsorted PBMCs, naive and antigen-experienced compartments could not be conclusively compared. Because the CMV infection status of the donors was unknown, age-related changes in expanded clonotypes may potentially have been confounded. Compared with the aged group, more naive CD4+ T cells, fewer expanded clones and increased TCR diversity were shown by the long-lived group, suggesting age selection.

Receptor libraries were prepared by 5' RACE. Sequencing took place on an Illumina HiSeq 2500. A second PCR of roughly 7 to 11 cycles was performed with a sample-barcoded 5' primer and a J-beta primer mix. A unique molecular identifier was introduced onto each TCR beta cDNA molecule by a template-switch 5' adaptor carrying 12 random nucleotides. Each sample yielded at least 2.5 million CDR3-containing paired-end reads. First-strand cDNA synthesis was performed from all RNA using the Mint cDNA synthesis kit, with priming by a TRBC-specific oligonucleotide. All cDNA was treated with uracil-DNA glycosylase and then went through a first 18-cycle PCR with the universal primers M1SS and BC2_uni_R. The published analysis was carried out like this. For normalization, 1 million high-quality reads, each with a distinct molecular identifier, were randomly selected from each sample. Reads sharing molecular identifiers were discarded rather than binned into consensus sequences. MiTCR, with a Q25 quality threshold and the strictest error-elimination algorithm, was used for CDR3 identification, clonotype clustering and error correction. Lower-bound total TCR beta diversity was estimated with a nonparametric unseen species model using Euler transformation. TCRdb trimmed public reads at Q25 via fastp, called clones via MiXCR and kept in-frame beta chains. A single entry per CDR3 protein holds the most common genes and DNA from its merged rows. The V and J calls and clone size come from TCRdb's table, not from the authors' own analysis. This sample gives some 1.5 million distinct CDR3 sequences in total; under 55% of them show up just once. In total, the top ten clones hold under 5% of the sample.

The roughly 39 donors, aged roughly 6 to 95 years, were systemically healthy Caucasian individuals from Russia. Ten milliliters of peripheral blood were drawn from each donor into EDTA-treated Vacutainer tubes. Ficoll-Paque density-gradient centrifugation was used to isolate PBMCs, with at least 7 million obtained per sample. Total RNA, at least 5 micrograms per sample, was extracted from PBMCs with Trizol reagent. For every donor, flow cytometry on a PBMC aliquot measured the percentage of naive CD45RAhigh/CD27high T cells. This clonotype came up a few times. Its antigen is still unknown. There are no base qualities to consult, and no much larger clone falls within one base. The clonotype originates from a woman aged 18-30 years in good health. The source material was blood.

The sequenced DNA: TGTGCCAGCAGTACTGGCGGGGTTAATACGCAGTATTTT. The resulting protein is CASSTGGVNTQYF. The chain uses TRBV6-6 and TRBJ2-3; TRBD2 could be the D gene, as 6 bases match. The germline V gene (reference sequence) provides CDR1 MNHNY and CDR2 SVGAGI. The CDR3 measures 13 amino acids from cysteine to phenylalanine. Only the CDR3 DNA is retained, 39 bases long and in frame from the first base. V is cut by 5 bases and J by 7 bases, and the space between the germline ends is 13 bases.